The 31 T cell receptor beta chains below were found in one sample sequenced in a study of regulatory T cells in long-lasting Graves disease (dated by TCRdb to the early 2020s). The library was obtained by multiplex PCR. The data were produced on an Illumina HiSeq 4000. CDR3 regions were amplified by Arm-PCR with iRepertoire HTBI primers to construct TCR beta libraries. TCRdb applied fastp at Q25 and MiXCR to the public reads, then kept only in-frame beta chains. A single entry per CDR3 protein holds the most common genes and DNA from its merged rows. The sample contains 300,000 to 500,000 distinct CDR3 sequences, around 20% of them found a single time. Around 21% of the sample comes from the top ten. Reading the label with the study, this specimen's time point is: persistent/refractory GD, antithyroid drugs over 5 years with positive TRAb. RNA was extracted from PBMCs in TRIzol for both TCR sequencing and RNA sequencing.

The material sequenced was peripheral blood mononuclear cells (PBMCs), taken when the disease was refractory, from a patient treated with antithyroid drugs. These receptors were obtained from a female donor with Graves disease.

This chain connects TRBV3-1 to TRBJ2-4, with 10 bases that match TRBD2. The CDR3 contains 12 residues. V was pared by 11 bases and J by 9 bases, with 7 bases of the junction left unmatched. Looked up from germline, CDR1 is LGHDT and CDR2 is YNNKEL (reference sequence). CDR3 region: CAAAGGPGIQYF. CDR3 sequence (DNA): TGTGCCGCAGCGGGAGGGCCGGGCATTCAGTACTTC.

This clonotype was seen at least ten times. The rearrangement uses TRBV28 and TRBJ2-7; 7 positions match TRBD1. The trim removed 10 bases at V and 0 bases at J, leaving 9 bases unmatched. This CDR3 has 14 residues. The germline V gene encodes CDR1 MDHEN and CDR2 SYDVKM. CDR3 in DNA: TGTGCCACCAAGGACAGGCACCGCTCCTACGAGCAGTACTTC. This codes for CATKDRHRSYEQYF.

This clonotype was counted ten times or more. The chain combines TRBV25-1 with TRBJ2-5; no clear D. V was cut by 1 base and J by 4 bases, with 4 bases left in between. Germline-derived CDR1 and CDR2 are MGHDK and SYGVNS. The CDR3 extends over 12 amino acids. CDR3 in DNA: TGTGCCAGCAGTGAATGGGGAGAGACCCAGTACTTC. It specifies CASSEWGETQYF.

Many counts were recorded for this clonotype. The CDR3 coding sequence is TGTGCCAGCAGCGCCACAGGAAACACCATATATTTT. Protein sequence: CASSATGNTIYF. The V gene is TRBV5-5, the J gene TRBJ1-3; no clear D. Per the germline V gene, CDR1 is SGHKS and CDR2 is YYEKEE (reference sequence). Trimming shortened V by 4 bases and J by 4 bases, and 6 bases separated the two germline ends. This CDR3 has 12 residues.

Notes on this clonotype: A clone one base away is much larger, so this may be a read error. The V gene is TRBV6-1, the J gene TRBJ2-7; D is possibly TRBD1 or TRBD2 (5 bases each). The germline V gene has CDR1 MNHNS and CDR2 SASEGT. CDR3 length: 22 amino acids. The CDR3 loop reads CASSEFTRKERDPTLAQYGQYF. The CDR3 DNA reads as TGTGCCAGCAGTGAGTTCACCAGAAAAGAACGGGACCCCACCTTGGCGCAATACGGGCAGTACTTC.

The genes are TRBV20-1 and TRBJ2-7; D is perhaps TRBD1 (5 bases). Trimming pared 0 bases from V and 3 bases from J, leaving 12 bases between. This CDR3 is built from 14 residues. Germline V CDR1 and CDR2: DFQATT, SNEGSKA (reference sequence). CDR3 sequence reads: CSARDGATLYEQYF. DNA for the CDR3: TGCAGTGCTAGAGATGGGGCGACCCTCTACGAGCAGTACTTC.

This clonotype was counted many times. V gene TRBV7-2 combines with J gene TRBJ2-5, with 12 bases identical to TRBD2. After removal of 1 base from V and 0 bases from J, the junction contained 6 bases not matched to a gene. CDR1 and CDR2 (germline): SGHTA, FQGNSA. CDR3 length: 18 residues. CDR3 coding DNA: TGTGCCAGCAGCTTAGATCTAGCGGGAGGGCCGTACCAAGAGACCCAGTACTTC. Translated: CASSLDLAGGPYQETQYF.

In this sample, this clonotype turned up many times. This chain links TRBV12-3 or TRBV12-4 with TRBJ2-7, with 9 bases matching TRBD2. The CDR3 runs 14 residues. V lost 4 bases, J lost 1 base, and 2 bases stayed unmatched. In DNA, the CDR3 is TGTGCCAGCAGTTCAACTAGCGGGTCCTACGAGCAGTACTTC. Amino acid sequence: CASSSTSGSYEQYF.

This clonotype was seen many times. The chain links TRBV7-2 to TRBJ2-7; D is unclear. The length of the CDR3 is 13 residues. Germline loops: CDR1 SGHTA, CDR2 FQGNSA. The ends were cut back, 3 bases at V and 2 bases at J, with 8 bases in the middle. The CDR3 here is CASSFARAYEQYF. CDR3 DNA: TGTGCCAGCAGCTTCGCACGGGCCTACGAGCAGTACTTC.

This clonotype has a count of ten or more. This rearrangement joins TRBV7-9 to TRBJ2-5; perhaps TRBD2 as D (5 bases). The germline gives CDR1 SEHNR, CDR2 FQNEAQ (reference sequence). The ends were cut back, 6 bases at V and 4 bases at J, with 15 bases in the middle. The CDR3 length is 14 residues. CDR3 protein: CASSYKGGGETQYF. CDR3 in DNA: TGTGCCAGCAGTTACAAAGGAGGTGGAGAGACCCAGTACTTC.

This clonotype was observed a few times. This sequence may be a read error, since a much larger clone differs from it by one base. The chain recombines TRBV12-3 or TRBV12-4 with TRBJ1-5; D gene unclear. The V gene lost 6 bases and the J gene lost 6 bases, with 18 bases spanning the gap. The CDR3 spans 15 residues. CDR3 nucleotides: TGTGCCAGCAGCCGGACCTCCGGAGGCAGTCAGCCCCAGCATTTT. Translated, it gives CASSRTSGGSQPQHF.

This clonotype was detected many times. The rearrangement links TRBV11-1 to TRBJ2-7; D remains ambiguous. Germline CDR1 and CDR2: SGHAT and FQDESV (reference sequence). Trimming left V 3 bases short and J 6 bases short, with 9 bases between. CDR3 length equals 12 residues. Here the CDR3 DNA reads TGTGCCAGCAGCTTGGGCGTTTCCGAGCAGTACTTC. Translated, it gives CASSLGVSEQYF.

This clonotype was seen only a few times. V is TRBV4-2 and J is TRBJ2-7, with D possibly TRBD2 on 7 matching bases. The V end lost 0 bases, the J end lost 3 bases, and 12 bases lay between the germline ends. The V gene's germline CDR1 is LGHNA and CDR2 YNFKEQ. This CDR3 comprises 15 residues. DNA for the CDR3: TGTGCCAGCAGCCAAGAGGGGGGGGGCCTCTACGAGCAGTACTTC. Its translation is CASSQEGGGLYEQYF.

J is TRBJ1-5 and V is TRBV2, with TRBD1 matching 8 bases. Germline trimming cut 6 bases from V and 5 bases from J; bases unmatched to any gene: 0. CDR3 size: 12 residues. Germline assignment: CDR1 SNHLY and CDR2 FYNNEI. DNA of the CDR3: TGTGCCAGCAGGGACAGGGATCAGCCCCAGCATTTT. It codes for CASRDRDQPQHF.

The chain links TRBV11-3 to TRBJ2-2; 7 bases match TRBD2. Trimming removed 7 bases from V and 6 bases from J; junction bases left unmatched: 11. Germline loops: CDR1 SGHNT, CDR2 YENEEA. The CDR3 loop spans 15 amino acids. The CDR3 loop reads CASTLAAGKAGELFF. In DNA form, the CDR3 reads TGTGCCAGCACCCTAGCGGCGGGCAAGGCCGGGGAGCTGTTTTTT.

This clonotype showed up many times. CDR3 region: CASSQEMTIQYEQYF. In DNA, the CDR3 is TGTGCCAGCAGCCAAGAGATGACGATCCAGTACGAGCAGTACTTC. The chain couples TRBV3-1 to TRBJ2-7; D is unclear. V lost 0 bases, J lost 4 bases, and 13 bases lay in between. The CDR3 loop spans 15 amino acids. The V gene's germline CDR1 is LGHDT and CDR2 YNNKEL (reference sequence).

Points on this clonotype: One end of the junction fails to match germline, which may point to a read error. The chain carries TRBV7-7 and TRBJ2-5; 9 positions agree with TRBD2. CDR1 SSHAT and CDR2 FNYEAQ come from the germline V gene (reference sequence). This CDR3 has 15 residues. In DNA form, the CDR3 reads TGTGCTAGCAGCTTAGCGGGGGAGGGGTTGGAGACCCAGTACTTC. The encoded protein is CASSLAGEGLETQYF. The full variable domain, with the rest looked up from reference TRBV7-7 and TRBJ2-5, is GAGVSQSPRYKVTKRGQDVTLRCDPISSHATLYWYQQALGQGPEFLTYFNYEAQPDKSGLPSDRFSAERPEGSISTLTIQRTEQRDSAMYRCASSLAGEGLETQYFGPGTRLLVL.

The chain links TRBV12-3 or TRBV12-4 to TRBJ2-5; D possibly corresponds to TRBD1 (6 bases). CDR3 size: 13 residues. Trimming removed 3 bases at V and 4 bases at J, with 9 bases between. The CDR3 sequence is CASSLWGLETQYF. The CDR3 DNA sequence: TGTGCCAGCAGTTTGTGGGGGCTAGAGACCCAGTACTTC.

This clonotype was seen ten or more times. The rearrangement links TRBV7-2 to TRBJ2-5; D is uncertain. The CDR3 is 17 residues long. The V end was cut by 3 bases, the J end by 0 bases, with 17 bases between. Per germline, CDR1 SGHTA and CDR2 FQGNSA. CDR3 amino acids: CASSFTVRTHYQETQYF. DNA for the CDR3: TGTGCCAGCAGCTTCACCGTTCGAACCCACTACCAAGAGACCCAGTACTTC.

This clonotype was seen more than once but under ten times. The chain couples TRBV20-1 to TRBJ2-7; TRBD2 aligns across 8 bases. CDR3 length: 13 amino acids. J was trimmed by 6 bases and V by 7 bases; bases with no gene match: 11. Germline lookup yields CDR1 DFQATT and CDR2 SNEGSKA (reference sequence). This chain's CDR3 is CSDFAREVGEQYF. Here the CDR3 DNA reads TGCAGTGATTTCGCGCGGGAGGTTGGCGAGCAGTACTTC.

The chain uses TRBV10-3 and TRBJ2-7, with 11 bases that match TRBD2. The CDR3 covers 16 residues. The germline CDR1 and CDR2 sequences are ENHRY and SYGVKD. The junction had 6 bases not matched to a gene; V was cut back by 2 bases and J by 3 bases. The CDR3 DNA reads as TGTGCCATCAGTGAGAGGGGAGGGACTAGCGGCTACGAGCAGTACTTC. Protein sequence: CAISERGGTSGYEQYF.

V and J are TRBV7-2 and TRBJ2-3; D not certain. CDR1 and CDR2 from the germline V gene are SGHTA and FQGNSA. Trimming pared 1 base from V and 4 bases from J, leaving 18 bases between. This CDR3 contains 17 residues. CDR3 region: CASSLDTAIGIADTQYF. The CDR3 region has the DNA TGTGCCAGCAGCTTAGATACAGCGATTGGGATAGCAGATACGCAGTATTTT.

This clonotype was counted only a few times. The rearrangement uses TRBV19 and TRBJ1-1; no reliable D call. This CDR3 is 12 amino acids long. Germline CDR1 LNHDA, CDR2 SQIVND (reference sequence). Deletions cut 8 bases from V and 4 bases from J, with 11 bases between. For the CDR3, the DNA is TGTGCCAGTGGAGGAGTTTTCACTGAAGCTTTCTTT. Translated: CASGGVFTEAFF.

The sample holds many counts of this clonotype. The chain carries TRBV27 and TRBJ2-5; 9 nucleotides match TRBD1. This CDR3 has 16 residues. V lost 7 bases and J lost 4; bases outside the gene matches: 13. The germline V gene encodes CDR1 MNHEY and CDR2 SMNVEV (reference sequence). The CDR3 bases are TGTGCCAGCATCCTAGGATTTGGGACAGGGATAGAGACCCAGTACTTC. This sequence encodes CASILGFGTGIETQYF.

V and J are TRBV5-6 and TRBJ2-5, with 13 bases identical to TRBD2. V shed 4 bases and J 5 bases; nucleotides not matched to a gene: 8. The CDR3 consists of 16 residues. CDR1 SGHDT and CDR2 YYEEEE come from the germline V gene. In DNA, the CDR3 is TGTGCCAGCAGCAAACTAGCGGGAGGGCCGGGGGAGACCCAGTACTTC. This sequence encodes CASSKLAGGPGETQYF.

CDR3 nucleotide sequence: TGTGCCAGCAGCTTGGGGGGAGGGAAAGGCACTGAAGCTTTCTTT. Its protein product is CASSLGGGKGTEAFF. The chain joins TRBV11-2 to TRBJ1-1; possibly TRBD1 for D (5 bases). The V gene lost 3 bases and the J gene lost 4 bases, with 15 bases spanning the gap. Germline values: CDR1 SGHAT, CDR2 FQNNGV. CDR3 length: 15 residues.

In regard to this clonotype: This sequence may be a read error, since a much larger clone differs from it by one base. Without the conserved terminal phenylalanine or tryptophan, this CDR3 likely stems from a read error. The chain links TRBV5-1 to TRBJ1-4, with a tentative D call TRBD1 (5 bases). Germline V lookup: CDR1 SGHRS, CDR2 YFSETQ. The ends were cut back, 1 base at V and 8 bases at J, with 12 bases in the middle. The CDR3 has 14 amino acids. CDR3 sequence (DNA): TGCGCCAGCAGCTTGTGGGGGGACGACGAAAAACTGTTTCTT. This encodes CASSLWGDDEKLFL.

The chain carries TRBV6-1 and TRBJ1-5; the D gene is possibly TRBD1 (5 bases). V lost 6 bases, J lost 2 bases, and 14 bases lay in between. The germline V gene has CDR1 MNHNS and CDR2 SASEGT. The CDR3 sequence is 15 residues long. In DNA, the CDR3 is TGTGCCAGCAGACCCGGGACCCCGGGCAATCAGCCCCAGCATTTT. This encodes CASRPGTPGNQPQHF.

In this sample, this clonotype turned up many times. The V and J genes are TRBV7-2 and TRBJ2-5; D may be TRBD2 (5 bases). The germline V gene encodes CDR1 SGHTA and CDR2 FQGNSA. There are 14 residues in the CDR3. V lost 6 bases to trimming and J lost 6 bases, with 17 bases between them. This chain's CDR3 is CASSHPGPGKTQYF. The CDR3 DNA reads TGTGCCAGCAGTCACCCAGGTCCCGGGAAGACCCAGTACTTC.

The gene calls are TRBV20-1 and TRBJ2-2; 12 positions match TRBD2. Germline values: CDR1 DFQATT, CDR2 SNEGSKA (reference sequence). The CDR3 is made up of 16 amino acids. J was trimmed by 5 bases and V by 2 bases; bases with no gene match: 6. The CDR3 sequence: CSARRTSGTQTGELFF. The CDR3 DNA reads TGCAGTGCTAGACGGACTAGCGGGACCCAAACCGGGGAGCTGTTTTTT.

This clonotype was seen many times. This sequence joins TRBV28 and TRBJ1-1; no firm D call. CDR1 and CDR2 (germline): MDHEN, SYDVKM. This CDR3 has 11 amino acids. V lost 3 bases, J lost 6 bases, and 5 bases lay in between. CDR3 sequence reads: CASSFVAEAFF. The CDR3 DNA follows: TGTGCCAGCAGTTTTGTCGCTGAAGCTTTCTTT.